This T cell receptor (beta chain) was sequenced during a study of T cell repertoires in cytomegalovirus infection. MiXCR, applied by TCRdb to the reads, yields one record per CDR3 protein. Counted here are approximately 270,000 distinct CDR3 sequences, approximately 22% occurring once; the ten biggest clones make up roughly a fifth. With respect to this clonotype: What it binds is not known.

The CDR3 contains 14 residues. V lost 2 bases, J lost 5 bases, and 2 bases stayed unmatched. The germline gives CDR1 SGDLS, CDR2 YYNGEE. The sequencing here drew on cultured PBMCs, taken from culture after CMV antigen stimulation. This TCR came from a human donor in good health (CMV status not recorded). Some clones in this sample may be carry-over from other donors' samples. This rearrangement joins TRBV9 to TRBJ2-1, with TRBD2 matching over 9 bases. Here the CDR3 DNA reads TGTGCCAGCAGCGTCCGACTAGCGGACAATGAGCAGTTCTTC. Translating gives CASSVRLADNEQFF. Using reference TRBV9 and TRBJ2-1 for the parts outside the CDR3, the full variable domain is DSGVTQTPKHLITATGQRVTLRCSPRSGDLSVYWYQQSLDQGLQFLIQYYNGEERAKGNILERFSAQQFPDLHSELNLSSLELGDSALYFCASSVRLADNEQFFGPGTRLTVL.